This T cell receptor (beta chain) was obtained from a study of identical twins. TCRdb used MiXCR to reprocess the 5' RACE reads, holding one entry per CDR3 protein. The repertoire has around 250,000 distinct CDR3 sequences, 5.5% to 7% of them found once; the top ten carry 3.5% to 4%. The ends were cut back, 5 bases at V and 4 bases at J, with 23 bases in the middle. CDR1 is MDHEN, CDR2 SYDVKM, per germline. This CDR3 comprises 18 residues. This sample was shared with a second study, whose subject was yellow fever vaccine responses in identical twins.

Specimen: memory (CD45RO+) T cells sorted from blood. This receptor was taken from a woman aged 18-29 years in good health. The chain employs TRBV28 and TRBJ2-2; D is uncertain. DNA of the CDR3: TGTGCCAGCAGTCCCATAGGCGGCAGACCCCAAGGCACCGGGGAGCTGTTTTTT. Encoded protein: CASSPIGGRPQGTGELFF.